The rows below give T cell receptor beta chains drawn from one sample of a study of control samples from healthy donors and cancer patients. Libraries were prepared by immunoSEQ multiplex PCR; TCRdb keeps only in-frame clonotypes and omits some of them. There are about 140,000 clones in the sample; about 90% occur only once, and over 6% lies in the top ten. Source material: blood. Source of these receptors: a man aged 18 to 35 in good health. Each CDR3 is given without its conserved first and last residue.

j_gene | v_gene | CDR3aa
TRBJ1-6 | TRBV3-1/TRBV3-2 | ASSQPTANSPLH
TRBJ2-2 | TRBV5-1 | ASSLAHTGELF
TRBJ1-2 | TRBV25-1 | ASSAGTADGYT
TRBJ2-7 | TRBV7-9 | ASSPTVSYEQY
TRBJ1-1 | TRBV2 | ASSESRQVNTEAF
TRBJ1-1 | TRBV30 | AWSVRGNTEAF
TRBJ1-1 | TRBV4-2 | ASSQEGTTEAF
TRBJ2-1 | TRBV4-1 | ASSQVPSGGVVTGGEQF
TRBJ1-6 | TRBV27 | ASSLGTASYNSPLH
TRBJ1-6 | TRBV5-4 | ASSSDRLSSYNSPLH
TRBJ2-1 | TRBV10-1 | ASSPGTSGGNEQF